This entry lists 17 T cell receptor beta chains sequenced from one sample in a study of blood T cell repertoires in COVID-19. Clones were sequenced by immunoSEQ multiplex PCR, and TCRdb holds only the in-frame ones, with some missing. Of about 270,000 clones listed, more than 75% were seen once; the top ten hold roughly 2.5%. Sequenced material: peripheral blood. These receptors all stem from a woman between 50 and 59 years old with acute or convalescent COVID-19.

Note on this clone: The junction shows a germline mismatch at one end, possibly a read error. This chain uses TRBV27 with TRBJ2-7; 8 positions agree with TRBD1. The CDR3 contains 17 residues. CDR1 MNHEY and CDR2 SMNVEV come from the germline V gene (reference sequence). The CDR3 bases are TGTGCCAGCAGCTTATACCGACCCCAGGGGGCAAATCACGAGCAGTACTTC. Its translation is CASSLYRPQGANHEQYF.

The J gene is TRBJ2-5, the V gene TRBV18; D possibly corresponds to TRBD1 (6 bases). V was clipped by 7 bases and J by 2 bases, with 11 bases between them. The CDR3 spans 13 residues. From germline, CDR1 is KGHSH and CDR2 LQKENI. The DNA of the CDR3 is TGTGCCAGCTGTACAGGGTCTCAAGAGACCCAGTACTTC. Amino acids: CASCTGSQETQYF.

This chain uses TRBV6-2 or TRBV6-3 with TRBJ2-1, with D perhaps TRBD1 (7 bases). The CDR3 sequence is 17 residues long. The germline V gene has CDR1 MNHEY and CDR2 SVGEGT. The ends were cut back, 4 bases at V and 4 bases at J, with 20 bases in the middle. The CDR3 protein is CASSSSRAGQLYNEQFF. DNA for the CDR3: TGTGCCAGCAGTTCTTCCAGGGCGGGACAGCTATACAATGAGCAGTTCTTC.

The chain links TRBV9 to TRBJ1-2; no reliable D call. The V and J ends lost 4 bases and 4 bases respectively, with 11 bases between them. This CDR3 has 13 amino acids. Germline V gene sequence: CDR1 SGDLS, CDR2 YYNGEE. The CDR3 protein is CASSSNRVYGYTF. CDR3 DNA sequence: TGTGCCAGCAGCTCGAACCGGGTCTATGGCTACACCTTC.

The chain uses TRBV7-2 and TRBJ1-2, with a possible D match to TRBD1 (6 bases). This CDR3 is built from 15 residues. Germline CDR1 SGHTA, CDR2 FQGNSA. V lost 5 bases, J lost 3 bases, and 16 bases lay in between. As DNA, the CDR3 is TGTGCCAGCAGCCCCCAGGGGAGCACAGACTATGGCTACACCTTC. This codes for CASSPQGSTDYGYTF.

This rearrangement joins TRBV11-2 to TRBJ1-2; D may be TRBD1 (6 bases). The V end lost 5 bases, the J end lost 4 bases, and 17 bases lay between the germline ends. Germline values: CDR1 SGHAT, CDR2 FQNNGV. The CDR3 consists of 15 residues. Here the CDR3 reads CASSPWGGRSYGYTF. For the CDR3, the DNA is TGTGCCAGCAGCCCCTGGGGGGGCAGGAGCTATGGCTACACCTTC. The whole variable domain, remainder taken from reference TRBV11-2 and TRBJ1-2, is EAGVAQSPRYKIIEKRQSVAFWCNPISGHATLYWYQQILGQGPKLLIQFQNNGVVDDSQLPKDRFSAERLKGVDSTLKIQPAKLEDSAVYLCASSPWGGRSYGYTFGSGTRLTVV.

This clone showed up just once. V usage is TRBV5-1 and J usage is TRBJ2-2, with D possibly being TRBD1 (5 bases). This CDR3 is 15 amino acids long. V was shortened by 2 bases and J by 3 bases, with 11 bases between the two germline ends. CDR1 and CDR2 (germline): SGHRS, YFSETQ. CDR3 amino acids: CASSLQQVDTGELFF. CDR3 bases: TGCGCCAGCAGCTTACAACAGGTGGACACCGGGGAGCTGTTTTTT. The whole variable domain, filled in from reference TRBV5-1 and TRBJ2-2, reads KAGVTQTPRYLIKTRGQQVTLSCSPISGHRSVSWYQQTPGQGLQFLFEYFSETQRNKGNFPGRFSGRQFSNSRSEMNVSTLELGDSALYLCASSLQQVDTGELFFGEGSRLTVL.

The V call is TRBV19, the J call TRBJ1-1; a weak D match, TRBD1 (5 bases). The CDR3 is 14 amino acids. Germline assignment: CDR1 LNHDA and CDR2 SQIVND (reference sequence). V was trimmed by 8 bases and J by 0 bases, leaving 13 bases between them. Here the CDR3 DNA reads TGTGCCAGTGGTCTACCGACAGTGAACACTGAAGCTTTCTTT. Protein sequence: CASGLPTVNTEAFF.

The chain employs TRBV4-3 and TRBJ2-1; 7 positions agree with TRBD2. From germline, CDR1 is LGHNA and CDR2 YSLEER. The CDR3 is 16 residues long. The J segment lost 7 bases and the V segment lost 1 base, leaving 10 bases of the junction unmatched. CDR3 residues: CASSQGWEGRWNEQFF. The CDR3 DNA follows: TGCGCCAGCAGCCAAGGTTGGGAGGGAAGGTGGAATGAGCAGTTCTTC.

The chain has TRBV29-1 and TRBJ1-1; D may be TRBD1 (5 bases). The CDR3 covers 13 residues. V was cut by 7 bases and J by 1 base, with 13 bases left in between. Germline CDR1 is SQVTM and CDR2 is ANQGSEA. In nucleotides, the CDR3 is TGCAGCGCTCACCAGGGCCCGAACACTGAAGCTTTCTTT. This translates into CSAHQGPNTEAFF.

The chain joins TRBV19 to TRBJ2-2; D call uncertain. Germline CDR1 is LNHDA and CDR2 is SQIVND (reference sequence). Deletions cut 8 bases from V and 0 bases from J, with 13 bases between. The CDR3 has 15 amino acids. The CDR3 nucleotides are TGTGCCAGTCGCCGACGGGTCGCGAACACCGGGGAGCTGTTTTTT. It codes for CASRRRVANTGELFF.

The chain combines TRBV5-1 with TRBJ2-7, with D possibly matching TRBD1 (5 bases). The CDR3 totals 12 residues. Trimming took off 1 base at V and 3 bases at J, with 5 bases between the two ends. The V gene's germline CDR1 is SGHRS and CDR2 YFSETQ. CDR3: CASSLQGYEQYF. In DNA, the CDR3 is TGCGCCAGCAGCTTGCAGGGCTACGAGCAGTACTTC.

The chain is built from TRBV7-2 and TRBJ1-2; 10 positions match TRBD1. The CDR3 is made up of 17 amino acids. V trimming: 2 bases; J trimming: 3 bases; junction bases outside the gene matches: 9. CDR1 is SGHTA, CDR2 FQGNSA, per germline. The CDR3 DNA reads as TGTGCCAGCAGCTTATATGCCCGACAGGGGGCCTACTATGGCTACACCTTC. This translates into CASSLYARQGAYYGYTF.

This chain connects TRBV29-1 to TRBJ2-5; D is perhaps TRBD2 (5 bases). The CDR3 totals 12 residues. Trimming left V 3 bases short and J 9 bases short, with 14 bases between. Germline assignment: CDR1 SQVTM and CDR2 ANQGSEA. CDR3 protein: CSVDGSVRAQYF. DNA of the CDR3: TGCAGCGTTGATGGGAGCGTGAGGGCCCAGTACTTC.

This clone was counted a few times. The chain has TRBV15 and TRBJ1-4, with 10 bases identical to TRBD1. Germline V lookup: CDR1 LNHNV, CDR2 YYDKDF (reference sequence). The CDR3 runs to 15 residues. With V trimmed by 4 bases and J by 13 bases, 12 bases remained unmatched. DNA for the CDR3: TGTGCCACCAGCATGGGGACAGGGGTTGTGCATGGACTGTTTTTT. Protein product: CATSMGTGVVHGLFF.

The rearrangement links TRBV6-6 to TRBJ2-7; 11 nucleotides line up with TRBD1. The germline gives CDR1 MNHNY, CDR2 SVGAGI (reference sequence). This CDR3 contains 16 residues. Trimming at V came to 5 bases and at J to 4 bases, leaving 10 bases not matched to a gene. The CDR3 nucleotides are TGTGCCAGCAGTGGTGGGATCGGACAGGGGGCATACGAGCAGTACTTC. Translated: CASSGGIGQGAYEQYF.

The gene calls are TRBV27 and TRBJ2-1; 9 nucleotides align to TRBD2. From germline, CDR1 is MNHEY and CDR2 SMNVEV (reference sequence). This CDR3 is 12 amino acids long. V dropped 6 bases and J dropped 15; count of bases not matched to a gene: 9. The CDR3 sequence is CASSTLAGARFF. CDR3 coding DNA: TGTGCCAGCAGCACCTTAGCGGGAGCCAGGTTCTTC.